This paragraph covers one T cell receptor (beta chain) sequence. The antigen is not known. TRB cDNA was prepared as libraries by UMI-labeled 5' RACE. TCRdb reprocessed the 5' RACE reads and stores each CDR3 protein as one record, lacking DNA. The sample has 140,000 to 150,000 distinct CDR3 sequences. The record originates from a study of CXCR3-negative and CXCR3-positive naive CD8 T cells. Findings and limits, study-wide: Comparison of naive cells showed more hydrophobic TRB CDR3s in CXCR3-positive than in CXCR3-negative naive cells.

The material sequenced was naive CXCR3+ CD8+ T cells from blood. Subset in this sample: CD45RO-CCR7+CD27+CD95- naive CD8+ T cells expressing CXCR3 (TNR3+). This receptor was identified in a human donor in good health. Some clones in this sample may be carry-over from other donors' samples.

CDR3 loop: CATSRKTGRETQYF. V gene TRBV15 combines with J gene TRBJ2-5; TCRdb returns TRBD1, unconfirmable since there is no DNA. The V gene's germline CDR1 is LNHNV and CDR2 YYDKDF (reference sequence). The CDR3 loop spans 14 amino acids.